This is a list of T cell receptor beta chains from one sample in a study of cytomegalovirus exposure and HLA in healthy donors. Measured with immunoSEQ multiplex PCR; TCRdb has only the in-frame clones, and not every one. This specimen shows around 76,000 clones; the ten leading clones hold over 4.5%. The sequenced sample was PBMCs. The receptors shown here come from a middle-aged man in good health and CMV-seronegative. Both conserved end residues are part of each CDR3. Each record gives: D gene, V gene, J gene, CDR3 DNA, CDR3 protein. D genes are given only for firm matches.

D: -
V: TRBV28
J: TRBJ2-1
DNA: TGTGCCAGCAGTCCTGAAGACTTGGAAGTCAATGAGCAGTTCTTC
CDR3: CASSPEDLEVNEQFF

D: -
V: TRBV6-6
J: TRBJ1-6
DNA: TGTGCCAGCAATACCAGGACTCCGTATAATTCACCCCTCCACTTT
CDR3: CASNTRTPYNSPLHF

D: -
V: TRBV28
J: TRBJ1-1
DNA: TGTGCCAGCAGTTCCCGACAGGACCAGAACACTGAAGCTTTCTTT
CDR3: CASSSRQDQNTEAFF

D: TRBD2
V: TRBV10-2
J: TRBJ2-3
DNA: TGCGCCAGCAGTGACCGAGCTAGCGGGAGGATCACAGATACGCAGTATTTT
CDR3: CASSDRASGRITDTQYF

D: -
V: TRBV5-4
J: TRBJ1-4
DNA: TGTGCCAGCAGCCCAGAGGCAGGGGTGGGTGAAAAACTGTTTTTT
CDR3: CASSPEAGVGEKLFF

D: -
V: TRBV5-1
J: TRBJ2-2
DNA: TGCGCCAGCAGCTTGGGGCACAGAAACACCGGGGAGCTGTTTTTT
CDR3: CASSLGHRNTGELFF

D: -
V: TRBV18
J: TRBJ1-1
DNA: TGTGCCAGCTCACCGGAACAGGGTTCGTACACTGAAGCTTTCTTT
CDR3: CASSPEQGSYTEAFF

D: -
V: TRBV30
J: TRBJ1-1
DNA: TGTGCCTGGAGTGCCGGACAGTTTACGCACACTGAAGCTTTCTTT
CDR3: CAWSAGQFTHTEAFF

D: -
V: TRBV5-5
J: TRBJ2-7
DNA: TGTGCCAGCAGCCCACGAGACTATAACTACGAGCAGTACTTC
CDR3: CASSPRDYNYEQYF

D: -
V: TRBV29-1
J: TRBJ1-4
DNA: TGCAGCGTTGCCCATTCAACTAATGAAAAACTGTTTTTT
CDR3: CSVAHSTNEKLFF

D: TRBD1
V: TRBV7-2
J: TRBJ2-6
DNA: TGTGCCAGCAGCCGGACAGGGGAGGCCAACGTCCTGACTTTC
CDR3: CASSRTGEANVLTF

D: -
V: TRBV28
J: TRBJ1-5
DNA: TGTGCCAGCAGTTTCCCCCGTCGACGACAGATCTATAGCAATCAGCCCCAGCATTTT
CDR3: CASSFPRRRQIYSNQPQHF

D: TRBD1
V: TRBV2
J: TRBJ1-1
DNA: TGTGCCAGCAGGGACAGGGAAGACACTGAAGCTTTCTTT
CDR3: CASRDREDTEAFF

D: TRBD2
V: TRBV2
J: TRBJ2-7
DNA: TGTGCCAGCAGGGGCAGGGCGGGAGACGAGCAGTACTTC
CDR3: CASRGRAGDEQYF

D: TRBD1
V: TRBV5-4
J: TRBJ2-7
DNA: TGTGCCAGCAGCTTGGGAGACAGGGGCGCCTACGAGCAGTACTTC
CDR3: CASSLGDRGAYEQYF

D: TRBD2
V: TRBV28
J: TRBJ2-2
DNA: TGTGCCAGCAGTCTCGGGACTAGCGGGATTTTAGCCGGGGAGCTGTTTTTT
CDR3: CASSLGTSGILAGELFF

D: TRBD1
V: TRBV4-1
J: TRBJ2-7
DNA: TGCGCCAGCAGCCAGGGGGGACAGGGGGCTTACGAGCAGTACTTC
CDR3: CASSQGGQGAYEQYF

D: TRBD1
V: TRBV6-1
J: TRBJ1-6
DNA: TGTGCCAGCAGTGAGGACAGGGACAGTTCACCCCTCCACTTT
CDR3: CASSEDRDSSPLHF

D: -
V: TRBV5-5
J: TRBJ2-1
DNA: TGTGCCAGCAGCTTTACTGCGGTTTACAATGAGCAGTTCTTC
CDR3: CASSFTAVYNEQFF